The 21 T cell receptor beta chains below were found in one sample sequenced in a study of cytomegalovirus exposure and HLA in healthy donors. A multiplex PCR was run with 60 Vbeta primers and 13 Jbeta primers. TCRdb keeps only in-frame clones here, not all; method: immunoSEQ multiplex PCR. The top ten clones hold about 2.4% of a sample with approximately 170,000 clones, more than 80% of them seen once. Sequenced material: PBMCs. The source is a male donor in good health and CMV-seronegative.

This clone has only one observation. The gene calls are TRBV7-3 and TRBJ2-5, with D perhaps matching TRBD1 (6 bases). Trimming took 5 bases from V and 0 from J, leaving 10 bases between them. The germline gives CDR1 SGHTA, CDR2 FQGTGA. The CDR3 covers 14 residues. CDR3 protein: CASSLQGNQETQYF. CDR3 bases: TGTGCCAGCAGCCTACAGGGCAACCAAGAGACCCAGTACTTC.

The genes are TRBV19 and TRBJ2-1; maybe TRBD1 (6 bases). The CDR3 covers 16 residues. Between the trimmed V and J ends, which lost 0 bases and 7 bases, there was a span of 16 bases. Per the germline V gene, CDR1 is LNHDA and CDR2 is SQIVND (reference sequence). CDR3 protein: CASSIDLGQPPNEQFF. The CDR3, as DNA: TGTGCCAGTAGTATAGATTTAGGACAGCCTCCTAATGAGCAGTTCTTC. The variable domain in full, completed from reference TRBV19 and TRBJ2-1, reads DGGITQSPKYLFRKEGQNVTLSCEQNLNHDAMYWYRQDPGQGLRLIYYSQIVNDFQKGDIAEGYSVSREKKESFPLTVTSAQKNPTAFYLCASSIDLGQPPNEQFFGPGTRLTVL.

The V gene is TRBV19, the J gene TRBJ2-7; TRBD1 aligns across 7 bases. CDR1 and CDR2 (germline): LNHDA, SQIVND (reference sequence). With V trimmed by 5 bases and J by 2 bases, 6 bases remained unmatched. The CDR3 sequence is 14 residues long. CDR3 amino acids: CASSFSGQTYEQYF. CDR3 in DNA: TGTGCCAGTAGTTTCTCGGGACAGACCTACGAGCAGTACTTC.

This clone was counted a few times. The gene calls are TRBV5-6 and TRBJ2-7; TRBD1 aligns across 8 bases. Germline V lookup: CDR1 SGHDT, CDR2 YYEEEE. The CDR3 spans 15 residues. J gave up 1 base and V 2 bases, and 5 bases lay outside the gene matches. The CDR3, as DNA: TGTGCCAGCAGCTTTTCGGACAGGGATTCCTACGAGCAGTACTTC. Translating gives CASSFSDRDSYEQYF.

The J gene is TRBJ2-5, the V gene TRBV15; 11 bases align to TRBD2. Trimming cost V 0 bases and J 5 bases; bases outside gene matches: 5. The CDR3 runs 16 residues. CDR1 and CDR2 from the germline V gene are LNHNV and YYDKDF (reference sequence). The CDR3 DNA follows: TGTGCCACCAGCAGAGATCTTAGCGGGAGGGGGGAGACCCAGTACTTC. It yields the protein CATSRDLSGRGETQYF.

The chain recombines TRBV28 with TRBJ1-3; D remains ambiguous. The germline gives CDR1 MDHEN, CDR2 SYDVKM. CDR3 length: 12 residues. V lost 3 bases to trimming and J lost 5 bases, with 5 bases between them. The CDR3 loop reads CASSFSRNTIYF. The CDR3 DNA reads TGTGCCAGCAGTTTTTCCAGAAACACCATATATTTT.

CDR3 protein: CASRRDRVLRGGSYNEQFF. In DNA, the CDR3 is TGTGCCAGCAGGAGGGACAGGGTCCTTCGGGGGGGCTCCTACAATGAGCAGTTCTTC. The rearrangement uses TRBV28 and TRBJ2-1, with D maybe TRBD1 (9 bases). This CDR3 region has 19 residues. The germline V gene encodes CDR1 MDHEN and CDR2 SYDVKM. The germline V and J ends were trimmed by 6 bases and 0 bases, with 24 bases remaining between them.

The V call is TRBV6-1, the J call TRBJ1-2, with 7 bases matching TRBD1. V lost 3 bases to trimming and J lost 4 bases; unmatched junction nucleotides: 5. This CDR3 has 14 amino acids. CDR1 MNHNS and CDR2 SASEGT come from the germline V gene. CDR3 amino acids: CASSEGQISYGYTF. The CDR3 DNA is TGTGCCAGCAGTGAGGGACAGATATCCTATGGCTACACCTTC.

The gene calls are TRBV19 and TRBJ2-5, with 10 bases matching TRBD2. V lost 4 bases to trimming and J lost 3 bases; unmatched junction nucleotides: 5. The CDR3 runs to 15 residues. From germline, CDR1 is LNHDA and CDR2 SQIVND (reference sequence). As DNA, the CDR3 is TGTGCCAGTAGTACAAGCGGGAGGGGGGAAGAGACCCAGTACTTC. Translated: CASSTSGRGEETQYF.

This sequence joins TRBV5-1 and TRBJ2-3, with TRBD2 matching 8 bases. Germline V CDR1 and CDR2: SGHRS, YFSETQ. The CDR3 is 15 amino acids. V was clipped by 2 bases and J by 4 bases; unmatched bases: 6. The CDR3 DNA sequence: TGCGCCAGCAGCTTCGCGGGGGGCCGCCCAGATACGCAGTATTTT. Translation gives CASSFAGGRPDTQYF.

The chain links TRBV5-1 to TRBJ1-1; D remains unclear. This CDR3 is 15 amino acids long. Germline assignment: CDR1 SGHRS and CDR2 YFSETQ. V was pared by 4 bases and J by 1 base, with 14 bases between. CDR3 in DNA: TGCGCCAGCAGCCTCTGGAGCGAAGGGAACACTGAAGCTTTCTTT. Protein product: CASSLWSEGNTEAFF.

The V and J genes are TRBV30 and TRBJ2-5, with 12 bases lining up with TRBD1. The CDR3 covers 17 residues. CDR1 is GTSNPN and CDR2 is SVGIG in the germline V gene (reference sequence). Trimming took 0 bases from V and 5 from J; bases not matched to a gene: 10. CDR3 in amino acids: CAWSVSRDRGPWETQYF. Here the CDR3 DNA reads TGTGCCTGGAGTGTTTCCCGGGACAGGGGGCCTTGGGAGACCCAGTACTTC.

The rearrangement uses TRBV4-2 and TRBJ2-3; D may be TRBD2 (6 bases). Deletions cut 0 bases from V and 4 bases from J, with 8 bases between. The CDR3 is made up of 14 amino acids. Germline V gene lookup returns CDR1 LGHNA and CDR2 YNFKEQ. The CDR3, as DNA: TGTGCCAGCAGCCAAGATACGGGAGCAGATACGCAGTATTTT. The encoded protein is CASSQDTGADTQYF.

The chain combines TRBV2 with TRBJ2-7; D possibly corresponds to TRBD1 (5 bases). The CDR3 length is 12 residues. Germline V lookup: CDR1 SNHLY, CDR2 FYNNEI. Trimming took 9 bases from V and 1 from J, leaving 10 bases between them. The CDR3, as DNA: TGTGCCAGTCAGGACATTTCCTACGAGCAGTACTTC. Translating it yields CASQDISYEQYF.

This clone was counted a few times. CDR3 sequence reads: CASSFGNQPQHF. The CDR3 DNA sequence: TGTGCCAGCAGCTTCGGTAATCAGCCCCAGCATTTT. The rearrangement links TRBV5-4 to TRBJ1-5; D is unclear. This CDR3 comprises 12 residues. The V gene lost 2 bases and the J gene lost 4 bases, with 4 bases spanning the gap. CDR1 is SGHNT and CDR2 is YYREEE in the germline V gene (reference sequence).

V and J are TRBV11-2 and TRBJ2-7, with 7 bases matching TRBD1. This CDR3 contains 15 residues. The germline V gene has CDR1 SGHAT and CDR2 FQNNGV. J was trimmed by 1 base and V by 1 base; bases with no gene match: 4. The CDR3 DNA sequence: TGTGCCAGCAGCTTAGGGACAGGCCCATCCTACGAGCAGTACTTC. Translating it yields CASSLGTGPSYEQYF. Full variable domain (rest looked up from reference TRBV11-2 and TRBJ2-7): EAGVAQSPRYKIIEKRQSVAFWCNPISGHATLYWYQQILGQGPKLLIQFQNNGVVDDSQLPKDRFSAERLKGVDSTLKIQPAKLEDSAVYLCASSLGTGPSYEQYFGPGTRLTVT.

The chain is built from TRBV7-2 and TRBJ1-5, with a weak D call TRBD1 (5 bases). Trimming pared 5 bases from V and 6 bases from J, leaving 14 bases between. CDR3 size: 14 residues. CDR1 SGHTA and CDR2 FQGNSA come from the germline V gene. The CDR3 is CASSVTAGVQPQHF. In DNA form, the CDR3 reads TGTGCCAGCAGCGTTACGGCGGGGGTTCAGCCCCAGCATTTT.

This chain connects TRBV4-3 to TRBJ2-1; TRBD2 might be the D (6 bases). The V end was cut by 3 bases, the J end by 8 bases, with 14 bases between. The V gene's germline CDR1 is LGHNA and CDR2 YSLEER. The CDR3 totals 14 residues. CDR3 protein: CASSQEGIGDEQFF. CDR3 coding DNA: TGCGCCAGCAGCCAGGAGGGCATAGGGGATGAGCAGTTCTTC.

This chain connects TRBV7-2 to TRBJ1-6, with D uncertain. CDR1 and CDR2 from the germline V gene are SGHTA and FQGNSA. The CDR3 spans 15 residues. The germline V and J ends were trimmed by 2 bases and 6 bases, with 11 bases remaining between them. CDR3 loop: CASSLSYKPNSPLHF. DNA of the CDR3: TGTGCCAGCAGCTTATCGTACAAACCTAATTCACCCCTCCACTTT.

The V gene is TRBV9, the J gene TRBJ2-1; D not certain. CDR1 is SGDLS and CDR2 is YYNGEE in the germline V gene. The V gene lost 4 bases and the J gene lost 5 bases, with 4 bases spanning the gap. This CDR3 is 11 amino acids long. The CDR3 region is CASSLDNEQFF. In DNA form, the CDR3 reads TGTGCCAGCAGCCTCGACAATGAGCAGTTCTTC.

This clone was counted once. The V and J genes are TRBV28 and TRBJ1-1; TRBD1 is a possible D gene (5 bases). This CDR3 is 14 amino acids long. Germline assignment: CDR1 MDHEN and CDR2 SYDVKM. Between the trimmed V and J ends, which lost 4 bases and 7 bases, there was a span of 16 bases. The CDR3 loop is CASSYPSRAREAFF. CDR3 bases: TGTGCCAGCAGTTATCCATCCAGGGCCCGTGAAGCTTTCTTT.